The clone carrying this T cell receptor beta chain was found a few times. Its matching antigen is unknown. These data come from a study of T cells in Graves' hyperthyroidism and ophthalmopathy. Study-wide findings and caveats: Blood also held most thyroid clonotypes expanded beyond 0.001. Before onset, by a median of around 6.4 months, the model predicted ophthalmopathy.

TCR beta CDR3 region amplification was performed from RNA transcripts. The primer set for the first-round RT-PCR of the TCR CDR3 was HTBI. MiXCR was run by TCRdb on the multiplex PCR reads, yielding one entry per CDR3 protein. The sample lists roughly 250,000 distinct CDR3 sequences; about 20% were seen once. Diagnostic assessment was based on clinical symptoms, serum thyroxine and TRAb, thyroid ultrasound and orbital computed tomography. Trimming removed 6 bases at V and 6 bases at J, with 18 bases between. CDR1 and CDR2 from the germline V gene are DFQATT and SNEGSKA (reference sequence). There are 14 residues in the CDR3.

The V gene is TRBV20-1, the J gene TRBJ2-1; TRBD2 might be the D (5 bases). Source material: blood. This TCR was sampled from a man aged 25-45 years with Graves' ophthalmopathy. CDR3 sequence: CSANAGALRNEQFF. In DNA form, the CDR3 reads TGCAGTGCCAACGCGGGCGCTTTGCGCAATGAGCAGTTCTTC.